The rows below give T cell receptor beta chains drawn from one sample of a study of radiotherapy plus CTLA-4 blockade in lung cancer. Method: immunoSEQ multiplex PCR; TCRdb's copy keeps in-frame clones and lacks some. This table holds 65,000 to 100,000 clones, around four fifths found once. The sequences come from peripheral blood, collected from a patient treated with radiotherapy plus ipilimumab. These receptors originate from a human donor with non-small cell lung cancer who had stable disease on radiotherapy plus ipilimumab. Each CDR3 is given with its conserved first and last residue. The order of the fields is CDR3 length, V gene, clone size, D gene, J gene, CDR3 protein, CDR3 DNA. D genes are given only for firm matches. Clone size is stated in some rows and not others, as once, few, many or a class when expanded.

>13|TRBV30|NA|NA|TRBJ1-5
CAWSRSSNQPQHF
TGTGCCTGGAGTCGCAGTAGCAATCAGCCCCAGCATTTT
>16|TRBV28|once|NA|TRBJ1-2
CASSTRVKPVNYGYTF
TGTGCCAGCAGTACCCGAGTGAAGCCAGTTAACTATGGCTACACCTTC
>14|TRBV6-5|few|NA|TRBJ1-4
CASSYSRIGEKLFF
TGTGCCAGCAGTTACTCTCGGATTGGTGAAAAACTGTTTTTT
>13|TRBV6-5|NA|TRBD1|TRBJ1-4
CASRSGGAEKLFF
TGTGCCAGCAGATCAGGGGGGGCTGAAAAACTGTTTTTT
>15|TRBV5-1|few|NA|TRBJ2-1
CASIREPGLINEQFF
TGCGCCAGCATAAGAGAACCGGGACTTATCAATGAGCAGTTCTTC
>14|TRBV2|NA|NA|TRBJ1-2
CASSEGWVDYGYTF
TGTGCCAGCAGTGAAGGGTGGGTTGACTATGGCTACACCTTC
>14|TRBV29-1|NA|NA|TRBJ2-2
CSVRDSLNTGELFF
TGCAGCGTGCGGGACTCTTTGAACACCGGGGAGCTGTTTTTT
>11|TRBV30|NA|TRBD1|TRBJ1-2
CAVTGGGGYTF
TGTGCCGTGACAGGGGGTGGTGGCTACACCTTC
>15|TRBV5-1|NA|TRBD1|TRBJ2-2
CASSFQGADTGELFF
TGCGCCAGCAGCTTTCAGGGGGCGGACACCGGGGAGCTGTTTTTT
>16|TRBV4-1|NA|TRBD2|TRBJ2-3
CASSPLLAGAGDTQYF
TGCGCCAGCAGTCCCCTCCTAGCGGGAGCAGGAGATACGCAGTATTTT
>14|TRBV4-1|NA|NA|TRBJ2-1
CASSQEFLYNEQFF
TGCGCCAGCAGCCAAGAGTTCCTCTACAATGAGCAGTTCTTC
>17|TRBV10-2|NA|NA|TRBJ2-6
CASSAATSGSGANVLTF
TGCGCCAGCAGTGCCGCGACATCCGGCTCTGGGGCCAACGTCCTGACTTTC
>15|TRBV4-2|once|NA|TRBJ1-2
CASSQDPVGYDGYTF
TGTGCCAGCAGCCAAGATCCCGTAGGCTATGATGGCTACACCTTC
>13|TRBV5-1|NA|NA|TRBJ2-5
CASSFQRQETQYF
TGCGCCAGCAGCTTCCAACGCCAAGAGACCCAGTACTTC
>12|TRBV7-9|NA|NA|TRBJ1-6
CASSPENSPLHF
TGTGCCAGCAGCCCCGAAAATTCACCCCTCCACTTT
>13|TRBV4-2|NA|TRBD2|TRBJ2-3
CASSQDLLAGVDF
TGTGCCAGCAGCCAAGATTTGTTAGCGGGGGTAGATTTT
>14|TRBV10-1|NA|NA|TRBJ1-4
CASSSGQSNEKLFF
TGCGCCAGCAGTTCTGGACAGTCTAATGAAAAACTGTTTTTT
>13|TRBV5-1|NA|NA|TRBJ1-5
CASSLAGVQPQHF
TGCGCCAGCAGCTTGGCGGGGGTTCAGCCCCAGCATTTT
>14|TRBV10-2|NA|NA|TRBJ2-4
CATSAELAKNIQYF
TGCGCCACCTCGGCGGAACTAGCCAAAAACATTCAGTACTTC
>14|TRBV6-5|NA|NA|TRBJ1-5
CASSQQGMGQPQHF
TGTGCCAGCAGCCAACAGGGAATGGGACAGCCCCAGCATTTT
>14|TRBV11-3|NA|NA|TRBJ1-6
CASSFGGPNSPLHF
TGTGCCAGCAGCTTCGGGGGACCCAATTCACCCCTCCACTTT
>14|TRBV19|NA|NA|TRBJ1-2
CASSPTRGSYGYTF
TGTGCCAGTAGTCCTACCCGTGGCAGCTATGGCTACACCTTC
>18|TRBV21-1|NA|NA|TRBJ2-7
CASSKADPRLAIRYEQYF
TGTGCCAGCAGCAAAGCGGACCCCCGGCTAGCGATACGGTACGAGCAGTACTTC
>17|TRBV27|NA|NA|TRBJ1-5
CASSPIAQGRSNQPQHF
TGTGCCAGCAGTCCAATTGCTCAGGGACGCAGCAATCAGCCCCAGCATTTT
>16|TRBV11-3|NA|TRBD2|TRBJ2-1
CASSETGTSGRNEQFF
TGTGCCAGCAGCGAGACCGGGACTAGCGGGCGGAATGAGCAGTTCTTC
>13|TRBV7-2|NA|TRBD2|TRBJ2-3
CASSLAGAYFRYF
TGTGCCAGCAGCCTAGCGGGGGCCTACTTTCGGTATTTT
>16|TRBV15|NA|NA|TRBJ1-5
CATSREAGWSNQPQHF
TGTGCCACCAGCAGAGAGGCAGGGTGGAGCAATCAGCCCCAGCATTTT
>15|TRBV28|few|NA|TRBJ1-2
CASSSPATEGNGYTF
TGTGCCAGCAGTTCCCCCGCGACGGAAGGTAATGGCTACACCTTC
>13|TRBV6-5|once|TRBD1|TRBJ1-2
CASTANRGLGYTF
TGTGCCAGCACGGCGAACAGGGGGCTGGGCTACACCTTC
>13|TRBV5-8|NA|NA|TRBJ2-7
CASSLLSGYEQYF
TGTGCCAGCAGCTTGCTTTCCGGCTACGAGCAGTACTTC
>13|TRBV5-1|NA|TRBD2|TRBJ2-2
CASSPGGTGELFF
TGCGCCAGCAGCCCGGGGGGCACCGGGGAGCTGTTTTTT
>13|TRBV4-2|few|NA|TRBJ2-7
CASSQRTGYEQYF
TGTGCCAGCAGCCAACGCACTGGCTACGAGCAGTACTTC
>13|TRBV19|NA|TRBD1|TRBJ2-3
CASRTTGEDTQYF
TGTGCCAGTAGGACAACAGGGGAAGATACGCAGTATTTT
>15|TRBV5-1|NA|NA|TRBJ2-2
CASRGALSDTGELFF
TGCGCCAGCAGAGGGGCGCTTTCGGACACCGGGGAGCTGTTTTTT
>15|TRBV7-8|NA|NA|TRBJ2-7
CASSSFGSPAYEQYF
TGTGCCAGCAGCTCGTTTGGGTCACCCGCCTACGAGCAGTACTTC
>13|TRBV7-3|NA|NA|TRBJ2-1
CASSPPQGGEQFF
TGTGCCAGCAGCCCACCCCAAGGGGGTGAGCAGTTCTTC
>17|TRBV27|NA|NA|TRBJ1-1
CASSFYPPTGRKTEAFF
TGTGCCAGCAGTTTTTATCCCCCGACAGGAAGGAAGACTGAAGCTTTCTTT
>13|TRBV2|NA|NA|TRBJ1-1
CASIATENTEAFF
TGTGCCAGCATAGCCACAGAGAACACTGAAGCTTTCTTT
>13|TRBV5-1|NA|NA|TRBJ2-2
CASSMVGYGELFF
TGCGCCAGCAGCATGGTGGGGTACGGGGAGCTGTTTTTT
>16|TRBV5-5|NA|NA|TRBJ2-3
CASSPSGGHGGNTQYF
TGTGCCAGCAGCCCCTCGGGGGGCCATGGAGGCAATACGCAGTATTTT
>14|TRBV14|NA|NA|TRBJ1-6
CASSQETGISPLHF
TGTGCCAGCAGCCAAGAGACGGGGATCTCACCCCTCCACTTT
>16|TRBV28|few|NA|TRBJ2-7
CASSSDVQGTLNEQYF
TGTGCCAGCAGTTCCGACGTGCAGGGGACCTTGAACGAGCAGTACTTC